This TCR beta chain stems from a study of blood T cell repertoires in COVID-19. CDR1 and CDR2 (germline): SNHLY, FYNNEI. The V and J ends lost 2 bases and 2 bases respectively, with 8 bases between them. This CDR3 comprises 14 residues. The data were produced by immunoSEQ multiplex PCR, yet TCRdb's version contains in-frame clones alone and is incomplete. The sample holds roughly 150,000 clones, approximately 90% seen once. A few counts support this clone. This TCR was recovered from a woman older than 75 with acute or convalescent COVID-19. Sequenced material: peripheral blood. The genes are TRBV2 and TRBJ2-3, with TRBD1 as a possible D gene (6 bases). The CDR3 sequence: CASSEWTVTDTQYF. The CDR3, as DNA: TGTGCCAGCAGTGAATGGACAGTCACAGATACGCAGTATTTT.